This entry features one T cell receptor beta chain sequence. The sample is drawn from a study of technical replicates of blood from several donors. Repertoires were generated with immunoSEQ multiplex PCR, while TCRdb's copy carries only in-frame clones and drops some. The repertoire holds 70,000 to 95,000 clones, with around 92% as singletons. CDR1 and CDR2 from the germline V gene are SGDLS and YYNGEE. V was trimmed by 4 bases and J by 7 bases, leaving 17 bases between them. The CDR3 loop spans 15 amino acids. Sequencing was performed on T cells isolated from PBMCs. This rearrangement joins TRBV9 to TRBJ2-2, with D unclear. This TCR was sampled from a human donor in good health. Some clones in this sample may be carry-over from other donors' samples. The CDR3 loop is CASSTRLTPGGELFF. CDR3 coding DNA: TGTGCCAGCAGCACACGCCTCACGCCGGGCGGGGAGCTGTTTTTT.